This TCR beta chain originates from a study of post-analysis software for immune sequencing data. Study-wide background: Included among the disease courses, which were recorded for the cohort, were relapsing-remitting, secondary progressive and progressive-relapsing multiple sclerosis.

Trimming took off 4 bases at V and 3 bases at J, with 11 bases between the two ends. Germline values: CDR1 SGHDT, CDR2 YYEEEE. The length of the CDR3 is 14 residues. A note on this clonotype: Its cognate antigen is unknown.

Built from TCR beta cDNA, the libraries had unique molecular identifiers in them. The yield from about 1 to 10 million T cells was 500,000 or so cDNA molecules in total. TCRdb independently ran MiXCR on the PCR reads; one entry per CDR3 protein. The data show roughly 700,000 distinct CDR3 sequences, with 30% seen just once and around 0.56% held by the top ten. General observations from the study: By F measure, samples from a shared preparation batch strongly co-clustered. Patients with multiple sclerosis recorded significantly lower normalized Chao1 diversity than controls, the study found. Patients showed TRBV5-6, TRBV5-1 and TRBV20-1 among a few TRBV segments more frequent than in controls.

The chain links TRBV5-6 to TRBJ1-5; weak D call: TRBD1 (5 bases). The sequence was obtained from a girl aged 5 to 17 with multiple sclerosis. Sequencing input: blood. The chain's CDR3 is CASSAPGPNQPQHF. DNA for the CDR3: TGTGCCAGCAGCGCCCCAGGGCCCAATCAGCCCCAGCATTTT.